This T cell receptor (beta chain) was found in a study of blood T cell repertoires in COVID-19. Using immunoSEQ multiplex PCR, the repertoire was profiled, and TCRdb retains in-frame clones only, with some absent. The table has approximately 120,000 clones, around four fifths seen once; the top ten hold roughly 18%. This clone was detected once. The CDR3 is 17 amino acids. The germline V gene encodes CDR1 LGHDT and CDR2 YNNKEL (reference sequence). Trimming at V came to 1 base and at J to 5 bases, leaving 10 bases not matched to a gene. This receptor was identified in a man younger than 45 who had recovered from COVID-19. V and J are TRBV3-1 (or the pseudogene TRBV3-2) and TRBJ2-5, with 10 positions matching TRBD1. Sequencing input: PBMCs or T cells enriched from blood (not recorded which). The CDR3 DNA is TGTGCCAGCAGCCAAGGCCAAGGGACAGGGGACAGGGAGACCCAGTACTTC. Its translation: CASSQGQGTGDRETQYF.